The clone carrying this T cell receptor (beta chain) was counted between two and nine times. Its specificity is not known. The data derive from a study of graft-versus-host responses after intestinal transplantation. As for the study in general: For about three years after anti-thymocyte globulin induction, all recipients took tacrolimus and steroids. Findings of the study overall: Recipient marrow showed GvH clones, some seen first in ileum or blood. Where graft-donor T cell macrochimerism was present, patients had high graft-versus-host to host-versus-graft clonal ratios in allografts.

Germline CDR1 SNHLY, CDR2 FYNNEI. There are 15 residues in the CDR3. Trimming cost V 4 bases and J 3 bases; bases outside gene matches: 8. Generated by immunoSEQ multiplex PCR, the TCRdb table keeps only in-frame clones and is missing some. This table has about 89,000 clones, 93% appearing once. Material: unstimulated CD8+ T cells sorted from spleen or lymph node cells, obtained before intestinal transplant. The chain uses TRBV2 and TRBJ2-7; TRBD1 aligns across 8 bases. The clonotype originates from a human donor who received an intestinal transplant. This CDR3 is CASSVNRGTLYEQYF. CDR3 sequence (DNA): TGTGCCAGCAGTGTCAACAGGGGGACCCTCTACGAGCAGTACTTC. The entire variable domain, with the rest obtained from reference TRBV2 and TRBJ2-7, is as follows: EPEVTQTPSHQVTQMGQEVILRCVPISNHLYFYWYRQILGQKVEFLVSFYNNEISEKSEIFDDQFSVERPDGSNFTLKIRSTKLEDSAMYFCASSVNRGTLYEQYFGPGTRLTVT.